The 9 T cell receptor beta chains listed next were all sequenced from one sample in a study of T cell responses to AZD1222 COVID-19 vaccine. Sequenced by immunoSEQ multiplex PCR; TCRdb stores in-frame clones only, minus some. The table has 200,000 or so clones, 94% seen once. The material sequenced was peripheral blood, taken on day 0 of AZD1222 vaccination. These receptors were obtained from an adult in good health.

This clone has just one count. This chain connects TRBV5-1 to TRBJ1-1; D may be TRBD1 (6 bases). Germline CDR1 is SGHRS and CDR2 is YFSETQ. V lost 0 bases to trimming and J lost 4 bases, with 13 bases between them. The CDR3 runs 15 residues. The CDR3 sequence: CASSLAAGGFTEAFF. DNA for the CDR3: TGCGCCAGCAGCTTGGCAGCCGGGGGCTTCACTGAAGCTTTCTTT. The full variable domain, its missing parts supplied by reference TRBV5-1 and TRBJ1-1, is KAGVTQTPRYLIKTRGQQVTLSCSPISGHRSVSWYQQTPGQGLQFLFEYFSETQRNKGNFPGRFSGRQFSNSRSEMNVSTLELGDSALYLCASSLAAGGFTEAFFGQGTRLTVV.

The chain carries TRBV19 and TRBJ2-7, with TRBD2 matching 9 bases. The CDR3 spans 14 residues. CDR1 LNHDA and CDR2 SQIVND come from the germline V gene (reference sequence). V lost 6 bases and J lost 2; bases outside the gene matches: 5. CDR3 sequence (DNA): TGTGCCAGTAGCAGACTAGCGGATGCCTACGAGCAGTACTTC. Its translation: CASSRLADAYEQYF.

This chain connects TRBV7-6 to TRBJ2-1, with D maybe TRBD2 (6 bases). With 5 bases removed from V and 8 bases from J, the gap between germline ends came to 19 bases. CDR3 length equals 15 residues. Germline assignment: CDR1 SGHVS and CDR2 FNYEAQ. The CDR3 bases are TGTGCCAGCAGCGGAGACCTAGCGTGGGGGGATGAGCAGTTCTTC. Its translation is CASSGDLAWGDEQFF.

The V call is TRBV11-2, the J call TRBJ2-7, with TRBD2 matching over 10 bases. The CDR3 covers 15 residues. After removal of 6 bases from V and 2 bases from J, the junction contained 7 bases not matched to a gene. CDR1 is SGHAT, CDR2 FQNNGV, per germline. CDR3 DNA: TGTGCCAGCAGGCGAAAACTAGCGGGAACCTACGAGCAGTACTTC. Translating gives CASRRKLAGTYEQYF.

This clone was counted once. This chain joins TRBV2 and TRBJ1-3, with D perhaps matching TRBD1 (5 bases). Germline V gene sequence: CDR1 SNHLY, CDR2 FYNNEI. V lost 6 bases, J lost 2 bases, and 11 bases lay in between. The CDR3 spans 14 residues. This CDR3 is CASRAGGAGNTIYF. The CDR3 DNA sequence: TGTGCCAGCAGGGCCGGGGGGGCTGGAAACACCATATATTTT.

The CDR3 protein is CASSPAGTGSYEQYF. In DNA form, the CDR3 reads TGTGCCAGCAGTCCAGCCGGGACAGGGTCCTACGAGCAGTACTTC. The chain couples TRBV27 to TRBJ2-7; 9 bases line up with TRBD1. The CDR3 has 15 residues. J lost 1 base, V lost 5 bases, and 6 bases had no gene match. Germline CDR1 reads MNHEY; CDR2 reads SMNVEV (reference sequence).

This chain links TRBV5-4 with TRBJ1-6, with 8 bases aligning to TRBD1. Germline assignment: CDR1 SGHNT and CDR2 YYREEE (reference sequence). V lost 0 bases to trimming and J lost 7 bases; unmatched junction nucleotides: 3. This CDR3 comprises 15 residues. The chain's CDR3 is CASSLGGQVNSPLHF. CDR3 nucleotides: TGTGCCAGCAGCTTGGGGGGACAGGTGAATTCACCCCTCCACTTT.

The V and J genes are TRBV3-1 (or the pseudogene TRBV3-2) and TRBJ2-7, with 7 bases that match TRBD1. V lost 4 bases, J lost 0 bases, and 6 bases stayed unmatched. This CDR3 is built from 15 residues. The germline CDR1 and CDR2 sequences are LGHDT and YNNKEL (reference sequence). The CDR3 here is CASSRDRVSSYEQYF. The CDR3 DNA reads as TGTGCCAGCAGCCGAGACAGGGTCTCCTCCTACGAGCAGTACTTC.

The chain joins TRBV6-2 or TRBV6-3 to TRBJ2-3, with unresolved D. The CDR3 is 12 amino acids. CDR1 MNHEY and CDR2 SVGEGT come from the germline V gene. V dropped 1 base and J dropped 4 bases, with 3 bases sitting between them. The CDR3 DNA reads TGTGCCAGCAGTTACTGGGCAGATACGCAGTATTTT. It specifies CASSYWADTQYF.